This TCR beta chain derives from a study of T cell changes during pregnancy in multiple sclerosis. The protocol was immunoSEQ multiplex PCR, while the TCRdb copy is restricted to in-frame clones and leaves out a portion. The table lists 50,000 to 70,000 clones, just under 95% of them singletons. The trim removed 2 bases at V and 3 bases at J, leaving 6 bases unmatched. The CDR3 runs to 16 residues. Germline-derived CDR1 and CDR2 are SGHVS and FNYEAQ. The specimen was peripheral blood, collected in the second trimester of pregnancy. The V call is TRBV7-6, the J call TRBJ2-4; 8 positions match TRBD2. This TCR derives from a female donor with multiple sclerosis, enrolled in a pregnancy study. The CDR3 region has the DNA TGTGCCAGCAGCTTAAGCCCAGCGGGGGTCAAAAACATTCAGTACTTC. Protein product: CASSLSPAGVKNIQYF.